These T cell receptor beta chains were read from a single sample in a study of shared clonotypes between healthy human individuals. Clones were sequenced by immunoSEQ multiplex PCR, and TCRdb holds only the in-frame ones, with some missing. The sample yields under 2.5 million clones, about nine tenths seen once. Sequenced: naive CD4+ T cells from PBMCs. The receptors come from a man between 18 and 35 years old in good health. Some clones in this sample may be carry-over from other donors' samples. Both conserved end residues are part of each CDR3. The order of the fields is J gene, D gene, V gene, clone size, CDR3 DNA, CDR3 protein. D genes are given only for firm matches. The size of a clone is reported for some rows only, either as once, few or many, or as a class for expanded clones.

TRBJ2-3	-	TRBV5-4	-	TGTGCCAGCAGCCCAGGGGTTGCGGAAAGCACAGATACGCAGTATTTT	CASSPGVAESTDTQYF
TRBJ1-4	-	TRBV6-6	-	TGTGCCAGCAGTTACTCGAGGACATCAGAAAAACTGTTTTTT	CASSYSRTSEKLFF
TRBJ2-2	-	TRBV5-1	-	TGCGCCAGCGGTAGCGCCACCCTGAACACCGGGGAGCTGTTTTTT	CASGSATLNTGELFF
TRBJ1-1	-	TRBV19	few	TGTGCCAGTAGTATGAGACAGGAGAGCACTGAAGCTTTCTTT	CASSMRQESTEAFF
TRBJ2-1	TRBD2	TRBV9	-	TGTGCCAGCAGCGTGGGGACTAGCGGCTACAATGAGCAGTTCTTC	CASSVGTSGYNEQFF
TRBJ2-3	-	TRBV28	-	TGTGCCAGCAGTTTGGGCACCACTAACACGCAGTATTTT	CASSLGTTNTQYF
TRBJ2-1	-	TRBV6-4	-	TGTGCCAGCACCCAGGGAGGATGGAGAAATGAGCAGTTCTTC	CASTQGGWRNEQFF
TRBJ2-7	TRBD2	TRBV11-1	-	TGTGCCAGCAGCATCCCCCGGGCTAGCGGGCCCTACGAGCAGTACTTC	CASSIPRASGPYEQYF
TRBJ2-7	-	TRBV19	-	TGTGCCAGTAGTATATCCCAACTCGTCTACGAGCAGTACTTC	CASSISQLVYEQYF
TRBJ2-7	-	TRBV28	-	TGTGCCAGCAGCAACAGGGTCTACGAGCAGTACTTC	CASSNRVYEQYF
TRBJ2-1	-	TRBV9	-	TGTGCCAGCAGCGTAGCTTGGAGGGGCGGAGGTGAGCAGTTCTTC	CASSVAWRGGGEQFF
TRBJ1-5	-	TRBV27	-	TGTGCCAGCAGTTCTACACGGGGAGCCGGGAGCAATCAGCCCCAGCATTTT	CASSSTRGAGSNQPQHF
TRBJ2-1	-	TRBV5-1	-	TGCGCCAGCAGCTTCTTGGCAGGAGCCTCCTACAATGAGCAGTTCTTC	CASSFLAGASYNEQFF
TRBJ1-3	-	TRBV9	few	TGTGCCAGCAGCGTTAGACAGGGAAACACCATATATTTT	CASSVRQGNTIYF
TRBJ2-7	-	TRBV28	-	TGTGCCACCCATCCTTCCACCTTACTCTACGAGCAGTACTTC	CATHPSTLLYEQYF
TRBJ1-4	TRBD1	TRBV29-1	-	TGCAGCGTCGTGACAGGGAACAAACTGTTTTTT	CSVVTGNKLFF
TRBJ2-5	-	TRBV18	-	TGTGCCAGCTCACCCCAACGGGAAGAGACCCAGTACTTC	CASSPQREETQYF
TRBJ1-4	TRBD1	TRBV7-2	-	TGTGCCAGCAGCTGGACCGGGACAGCAACTAATGAAAAACTGTTTTTT	CASSWTGTATNEKLFF
TRBJ2-5	TRBD2	TRBV5-1	-	TGCGCCAGCAGCTATCTAGCGGGAGGGCAAGAGACCCAGTACTTC	CASSYLAGGQETQYF
TRBJ1-5	-	TRBV4-1	-	TGCGCCAGCAGCCAAGATGGGCAGTCCGGCAATCAGCCCCAGCATTTT	CASSQDGQSGNQPQHF
TRBJ2-7	-	TRBV2	-	TGTGCCAGCAGGCCTACCTACGAGCAGTACTTC	CASRPTYEQYF
TRBJ2-2	TRBD1	TRBV7-8	-	TGTGCCAGCAGTAGACAGGGATCGAACACCGGGGAGCTGTTTTTT	CASSRQGSNTGELFF
TRBJ2-5	TRBD1	TRBV11-3	-	TGTGCCAGCAGCCACCGGGACAGCCCCCAGTACTTC	CASSHRDSPQYF
TRBJ1-5	-	TRBV28	-	TGTGCCAGCAGTTTAGCCCTGAATAGCAATCAGCCCCAGCATTTT	CASSLALNSNQPQHF
TRBJ2-7	TRBD2	TRBV5-4	-	TGTGCGACCGGCACTCGCAGCTTCAGCGGGAGTGGATACGAGCAGTACTTC	CATGTRSFSGSGYEQYF
TRBJ2-5	-	TRBV5-1	-	TGCGCCAGCAGCCGTATCGGGACTTCAGCTCGACAAGAGACCCAGTACTTC	CASSRIGTSARQETQYF
TRBJ2-4	-	TRBV18	once	TGTGCCAGCTCACCTGGGCAGATAAACATTCAGTACTTC	CASSPGQINIQYF
TRBJ2-1	-	TRBV28	-	TGTGCCAGCAGACCGATTACGGAGGAGCAGTTCTTC	CASRPITEEQFF
TRBJ2-2	-	TRBV4-1	-	TGCGCCAGCAGCCAATACGGACTAACGAACACCGGGGAGCTGTTTTTT	CASSQYGLTNTGELFF
TRBJ2-1	TRBD2	TRBV29-1	once	TGCAGCGTGGAAGGGACTAGCGGGAGTATAGATGAGCAGTTCTTC	CSVEGTSGSIDEQFF
TRBJ1-4	-	TRBV7-9	-	TGTGCCAGCAGCTTAGCGAGGGGGGTTCGTGAAAAACTGTTTTTT	CASSLARGVREKLFF
TRBJ1-3	-	TRBV7-6	once	TGTGCCAGCAGCTTAGGCGGGCTTGGAAACACCATATATTTT	CASSLGGLGNTIYF
TRBJ2-2	-	TRBV5-6	-	TGTGCCACCCACCGAAGGGGTGCTAACACCGGGGAGCTGTTTTTT	CATHRRGANTGELFF
TRBJ2-7	-	TRBV7-9	-	TGTGCCAGCAGCCCCCAGGGGCGTTCCTACGAGCAGTACTTC	CASSPQGRSYEQYF
TRBJ1-1	TRBD1	TRBV28	-	TGTGCCAGCTACGGACAGGGGGGCACTGAAGCTTTCTTT	CASYGQGGTEAFF
TRBJ2-7	-	TRBV11-3	-	TGTGCCAGCAGCTCGGGGGACGAGCAGTACTTC	CASSSGDEQYF
TRBJ1-2	-	TRBV25-1	-	TGTGCCAGCAGTGAAGGTACATGGGAGGGATATGGCTACACCTTC	CASSEGTWEGYGYTF
TRBJ2-7	-	TRBV5-5	-	TGTGCCAGCAGCTTGGCCGTCGGGAGAATCTACGAGCAGTACTTC	CASSLAVGRIYEQYF
TRBJ1-4	-	TRBV5-1	-	TGCGCCAGCAGCTTAGCTGAAGCGGGGGGGGATGAAAAACTGTTTTTT	CASSLAEAGGDEKLFF
TRBJ1-2	-	TRBV7-8	-	TGTGCCAGCAGCACCCAGGGGCTGAGCGGCTACACCTTC	CASSTQGLSGYTF
TRBJ1-5	-	TRBV5-1	-	TGCGCCAGCAGCTTGAGGCCAGACGATCAGCCCCAGCATTTT	CASSLRPDDQPQHF
TRBJ2-2	TRBD2	TRBV2	-	TGTGCCAGCGGACTAGCGAGAAACACCGGGGAGCTGTTTTTT	CASGLARNTGELFF
TRBJ1-2	TRBD1	TRBV9	-	TGTGCCAGCAGCGTAGGAGGGACAGGGGGCTCTAACTATGGCTACACCTTC	CASSVGGTGGSNYGYTF
TRBJ2-1	TRBD1	TRBV27	-	TGTGCCAGCAGTTTAACGGGGACAGGGTATGTCAATGAGCAGTTCTTC	CASSLTGTGYVNEQFF
TRBJ2-3	TRBD1	TRBV7-9	-	TGTGCCAGCAGCTTCGGGGACAGCTACACAGATACGCAGTATTTT	CASSFGDSYTDTQYF
TRBJ2-7	TRBD2	TRBV19	-	TGTGCCAGTAGTCGGCTAGCGGGAGGCGCCGGCTACGAGCAGTACTTC	CASSRLAGGAGYEQYF
TRBJ2-1	TRBD2	TRBV5-8	-	TGTGCCAGCAGCTTAGTAGCGGGAGGGGCTTACAATGAGCAGTTCTTC	CASSLVAGGAYNEQFF